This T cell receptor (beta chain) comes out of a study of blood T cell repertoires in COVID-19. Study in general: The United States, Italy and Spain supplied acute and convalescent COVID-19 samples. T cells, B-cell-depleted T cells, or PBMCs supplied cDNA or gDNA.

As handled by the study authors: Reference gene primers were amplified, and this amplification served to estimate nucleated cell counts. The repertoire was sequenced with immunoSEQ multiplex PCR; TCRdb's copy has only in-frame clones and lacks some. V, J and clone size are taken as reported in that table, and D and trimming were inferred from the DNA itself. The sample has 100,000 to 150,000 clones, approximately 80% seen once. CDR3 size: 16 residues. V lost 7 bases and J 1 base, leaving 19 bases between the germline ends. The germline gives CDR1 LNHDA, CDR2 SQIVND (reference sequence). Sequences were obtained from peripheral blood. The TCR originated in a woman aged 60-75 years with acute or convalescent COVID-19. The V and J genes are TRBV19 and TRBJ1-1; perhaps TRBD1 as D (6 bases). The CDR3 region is CASTSRGRAENTEAFF. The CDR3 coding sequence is TGTGCCAGTACCTCAAGGGGGAGGGCGGAGAACACTGAAGCTTTCTTT.